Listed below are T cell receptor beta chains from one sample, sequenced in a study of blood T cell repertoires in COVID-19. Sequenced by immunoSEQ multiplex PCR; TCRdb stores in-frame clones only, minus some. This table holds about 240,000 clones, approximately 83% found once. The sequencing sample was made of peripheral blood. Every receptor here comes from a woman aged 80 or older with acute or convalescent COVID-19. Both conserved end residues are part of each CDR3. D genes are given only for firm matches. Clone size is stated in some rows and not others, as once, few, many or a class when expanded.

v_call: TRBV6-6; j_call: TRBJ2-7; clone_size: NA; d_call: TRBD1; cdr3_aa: CASSYRTGASYEQYF; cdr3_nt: TGTGCCAGCAGTTATCGGACAGGGGCGTCCTACGAGCAGTACTTC
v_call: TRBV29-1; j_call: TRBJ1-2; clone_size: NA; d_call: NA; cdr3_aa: CSALTPNYGYTF; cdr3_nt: TGCAGCGCCCTGACACCTAACTATGGCTACACCTTC
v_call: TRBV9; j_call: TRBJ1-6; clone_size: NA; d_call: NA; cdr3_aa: CASSVGNGGNSPLHF; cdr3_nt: TGTGCCAGCAGCGTAGGGAACGGGGGGAATTCACCCCTCCACTTT
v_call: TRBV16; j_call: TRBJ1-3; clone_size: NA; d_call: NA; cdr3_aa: CASRPRTSRSGNTIYF; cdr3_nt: TGTGCCAGCCGCCCCAGGACATCCCGCTCTGGAAACACCATATATTTT
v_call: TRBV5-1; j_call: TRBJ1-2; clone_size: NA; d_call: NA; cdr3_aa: CASSLDAGNGYTF; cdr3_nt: TGCGCCAGCAGCTTGGATGCAGGGAATGGCTACACCTTC
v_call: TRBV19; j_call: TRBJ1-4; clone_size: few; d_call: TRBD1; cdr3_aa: CASSISRGRAATNEKLFF; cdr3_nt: TGTGCCAGTAGTATTTCGAGGGGGCGAGCCGCGACTAATGAAAAACTGTTTTTT
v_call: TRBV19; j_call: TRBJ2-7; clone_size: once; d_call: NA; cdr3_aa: CASSWGDYEQYF; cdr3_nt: TGTGCCAGTAGTTGGGGGGACTACGAGCAGTACTTC
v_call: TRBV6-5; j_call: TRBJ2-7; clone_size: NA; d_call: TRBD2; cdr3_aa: CASSYTGGRYEQYF; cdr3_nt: TGTGCCAGCAGTTACACGGGGGGGCGTTACGAGCAGTACTTC
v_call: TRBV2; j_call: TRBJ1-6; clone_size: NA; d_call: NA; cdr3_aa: CASNEGPVNSPLHF; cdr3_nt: TGTGCCAGCAATGAGGGGCCGGTAAATTCACCCCTCCACTTT
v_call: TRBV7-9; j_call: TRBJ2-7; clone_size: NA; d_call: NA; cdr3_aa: CASSPPLGVKDRYEQYF; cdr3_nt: TGTGCCAGCAGCCCCCCCCTCGGGGTAAAGGATCGCTACGAGCAGTACTTC
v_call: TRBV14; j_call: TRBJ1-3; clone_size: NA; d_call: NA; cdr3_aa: CASSQLGNRPSGNTIYF; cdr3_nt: TGTGCCAGCAGCCAATTAGGGAACAGGCCCTCTGGAAACACCATATATTTT
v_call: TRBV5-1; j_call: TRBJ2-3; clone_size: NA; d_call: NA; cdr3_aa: CASSLRARGTDTQYF; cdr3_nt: TGCGCCAGCAGCTTAAGAGCTCGGGGCACAGATACGCAGTATTTT
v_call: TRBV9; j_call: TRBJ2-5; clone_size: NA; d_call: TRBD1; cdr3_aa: CASSVDTGEETQYF; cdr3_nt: TGTGCCAGCAGCGTAGATACAGGGGAGGAGACCCAGTACTTC
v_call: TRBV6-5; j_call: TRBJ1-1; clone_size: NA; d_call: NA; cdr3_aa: CASSYSIYLDTEAFF; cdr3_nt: TGTGCCAGCAGTTACTCGATCTACTTAGACACTGAAGCTTTCTTT
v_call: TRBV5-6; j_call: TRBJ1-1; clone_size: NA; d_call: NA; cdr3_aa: CASSLKGASLKTEAFF; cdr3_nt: TGTGCCAGCAGCTTGAAGGGAGCCAGTCTGAAAACTGAAGCTTTCTTT
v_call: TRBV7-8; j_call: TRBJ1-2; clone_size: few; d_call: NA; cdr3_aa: CASSFGGNYGYTF; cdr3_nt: TGTGCCAGCAGCTTCGGAGGGAACTATGGCTACACCTTC
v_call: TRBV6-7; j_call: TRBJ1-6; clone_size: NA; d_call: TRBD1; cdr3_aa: CASTLGTGWYSPLHF; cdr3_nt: TGTGCCAGCACCCTCGGGACAGGGTGGTACTCACCCCTCCACTTT
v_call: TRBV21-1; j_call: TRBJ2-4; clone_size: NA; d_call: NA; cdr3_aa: CAANLTGKKNIQYF; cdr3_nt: TGTGCCGCGAACCTAACAGGGAAAAAAAACATTCAGTACTTC
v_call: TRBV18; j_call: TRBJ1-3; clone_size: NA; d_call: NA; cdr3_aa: CASSPPGTTGNTIYF; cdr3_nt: TGTGCCAGCTCACCCCCCGGGACAACTGGAAACACCATATATTTT
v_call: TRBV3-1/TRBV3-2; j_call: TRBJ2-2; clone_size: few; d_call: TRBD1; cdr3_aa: CASSLFGTGGTGELFF; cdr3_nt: TGTGCCAGCAGCCTATTCGGGACAGGGGGCACCGGGGAGCTGTTTTTT
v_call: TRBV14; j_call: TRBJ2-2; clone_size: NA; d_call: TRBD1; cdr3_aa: CASSQGQGAYTGELFF; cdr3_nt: TGTGCCAGCAGCCAAGGGCAGGGGGCATACACCGGGGAGCTGTTTTTT
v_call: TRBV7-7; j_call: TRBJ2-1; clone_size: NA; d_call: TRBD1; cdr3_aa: CASSLGQYNEQFF; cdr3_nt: TGTGCTAGCAGCTTGGGACAGTACAATGAGCAGTTCTTC
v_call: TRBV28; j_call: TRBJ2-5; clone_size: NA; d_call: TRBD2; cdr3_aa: CASSGGLAGAQETQYF; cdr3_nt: TGTGCCAGCAGCGGGGGACTAGCGGGCGCTCAAGAGACCCAGTACTTC
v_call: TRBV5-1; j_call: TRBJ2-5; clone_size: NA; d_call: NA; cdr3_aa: CASSYDGGRGKETQYF; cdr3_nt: TGCGCCAGCAGCTACGATGGGGGTCGGGGGAAAGAGACCCAGTACTTC
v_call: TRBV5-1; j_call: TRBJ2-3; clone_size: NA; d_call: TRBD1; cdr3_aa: CASSSWTGNTDTQYF; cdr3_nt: TGCGCCAGCAGCTCATGGACAGGGAACACAGATACGCAGTATTTT
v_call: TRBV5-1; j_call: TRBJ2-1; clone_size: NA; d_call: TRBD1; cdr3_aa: CASSLPAGTGTNNEQFF; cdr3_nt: TGCGCCAGCAGCCTCCCTGCCGGGACAGGGACAAACAATGAGCAGTTCTTC
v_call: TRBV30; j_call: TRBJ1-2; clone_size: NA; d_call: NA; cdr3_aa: CAWDPSLGGYTF; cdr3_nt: TGTGCCTGGGACCCCAGTTTGGGCGGCTACACCTTC
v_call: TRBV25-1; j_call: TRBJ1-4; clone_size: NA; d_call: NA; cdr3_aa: CASSLPQGWGEKLFF; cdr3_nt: TGTGCCAGCTCCCTCCCCCAGGGGTGGGGTGAAAAACTGTTTTTT
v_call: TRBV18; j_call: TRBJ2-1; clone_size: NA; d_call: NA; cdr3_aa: CASSPLVRDNEQFF; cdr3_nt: TGTGCCAGCTCACCACTCGTCAGGGACAATGAGCAGTTCTTC
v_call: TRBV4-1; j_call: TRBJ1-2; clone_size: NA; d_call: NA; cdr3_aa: CASSQGAGVYGYTF; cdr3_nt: TGCGCCAGCAGCCAAGGGGCAGGGGTCTATGGCTACACCTTC
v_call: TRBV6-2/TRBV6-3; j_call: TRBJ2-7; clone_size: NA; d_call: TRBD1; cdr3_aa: CASSFRQGEQYF; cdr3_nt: TGTGCCAGCAGTTTCAGACAGGGTGAGCAGTACTTC
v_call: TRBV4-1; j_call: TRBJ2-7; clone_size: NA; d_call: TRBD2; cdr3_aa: CASSQDVAGGLYEQYF; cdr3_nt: TGCGCCAGCAGCCAAGATGTAGCGGGGGGCCTCTACGAGCAGTACTTC
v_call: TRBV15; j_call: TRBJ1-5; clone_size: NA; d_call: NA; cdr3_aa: CATSRDSGREPQHF; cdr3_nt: TGTGCCACCAGCAGAGATAGCGGGAGGGAGCCCCAGCATTTT
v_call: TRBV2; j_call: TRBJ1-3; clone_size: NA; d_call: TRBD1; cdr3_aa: CASSADRAAASGNTIYF; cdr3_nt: TGTGCCAGCAGTGCTGACAGGGCCGCTGCCTCTGGAAACACCATATATTTT
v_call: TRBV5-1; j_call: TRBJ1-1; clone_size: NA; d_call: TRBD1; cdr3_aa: CASSQNTGDLNTEAFF; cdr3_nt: TGCGCCAGCAGTCAGAATACAGGGGACCTGAACACTGAAGCTTTCTTT
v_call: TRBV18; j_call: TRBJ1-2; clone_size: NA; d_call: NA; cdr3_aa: CASSPTVNYGYTF; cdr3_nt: TGTGCCAGCTCACCGACAGTGAACTATGGCTACACCTTC
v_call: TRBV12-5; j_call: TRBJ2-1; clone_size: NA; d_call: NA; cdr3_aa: CASGFLLDIGYNEQFF; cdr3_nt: TGTGCTAGTGGTTTTCTATTGGACATCGGTTACAATGAGCAGTTCTTC
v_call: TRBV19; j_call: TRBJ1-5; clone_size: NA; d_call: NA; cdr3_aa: CASTPGGGSQPQHF; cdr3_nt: TGTGCCAGTACCCCTGGCGGGGGGAGTCAGCCCCAGCATTTT
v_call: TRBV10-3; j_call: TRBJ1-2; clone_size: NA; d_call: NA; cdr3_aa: CAISESLRDGYTF; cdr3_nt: TGTGCCATCAGTGAGTCGTTGAGGGATGGCTACACCTTC
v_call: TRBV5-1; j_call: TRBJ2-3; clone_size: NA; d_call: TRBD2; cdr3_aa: CASSRLAPSTDTQYF; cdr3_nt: TGCGCCAGCAGCAGACTAGCGCCTAGCACAGATACGCAGTATTTT
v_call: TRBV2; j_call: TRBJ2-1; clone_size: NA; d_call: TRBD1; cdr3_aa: CASTIRGTGSGNEQFF; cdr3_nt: TGTGCCAGCACCATTCGGGGGACAGGGTCGGGGAATGAGCAGTTCTTC